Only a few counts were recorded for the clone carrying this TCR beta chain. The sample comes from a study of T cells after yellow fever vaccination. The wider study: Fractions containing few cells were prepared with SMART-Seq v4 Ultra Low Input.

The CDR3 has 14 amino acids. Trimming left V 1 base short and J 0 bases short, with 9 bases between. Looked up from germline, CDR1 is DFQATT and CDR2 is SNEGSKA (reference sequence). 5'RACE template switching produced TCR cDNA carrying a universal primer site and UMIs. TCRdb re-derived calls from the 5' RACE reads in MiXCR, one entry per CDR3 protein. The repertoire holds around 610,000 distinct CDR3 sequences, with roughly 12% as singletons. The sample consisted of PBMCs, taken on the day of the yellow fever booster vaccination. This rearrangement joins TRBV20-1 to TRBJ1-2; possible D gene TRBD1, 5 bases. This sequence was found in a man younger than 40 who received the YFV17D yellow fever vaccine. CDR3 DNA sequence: TGCAGTGCTAGAGCGGGGCTAGCTAACTATGGCTACACCTTC. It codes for CSARAGLANYGYTF.